This TCR beta chain was identified in a study of PD-1 blockade in classical Hodgkin lymphoma. The wider study: The patients were dosed with nivolumab 3 mg/kg, infused intravenously every 2 weeks. Study conclusions and caveats: The diversity seen at baseline in complete responders resembled that of newly diagnosed patients.

Generated by immunoSEQ multiplex PCR, the TCRdb table keeps only in-frame clones and is missing some. The sample comprises under 95,000 clones, approximately 94% of which are singletons, and about 8% rests with the top ten. In regard to this clone: Its antigen is not known.

Every single patient, without exception, relapsed after autologous stem cell transplantation, and brentuximab vedotin exposure varied. When best responses were assessed, they were complete response, partial response or progressive disease. The receptor was derived from a human donor with classical Hodgkin lymphoma. The specimen was peripheral blood mononuclear cells (PBMCs), collected at baseline.

CDR3 sequence: CASSVAGGAGFQETQYF. CDR3 in DNA: TGTGCCAGCAGCGTAGCCGGGGGGGCTGGGTTCCAAGAGACCCAGTACTTC. V usage is TRBV9 and J usage is TRBJ2-5, with 8 bases that match TRBD2. Trimming at V came to 0 bases and at J to 1 base, leaving 8 bases not matched to a gene. The germline V gene encodes CDR1 SGDLS and CDR2 YYNGEE. The CDR3 has 17 residues.